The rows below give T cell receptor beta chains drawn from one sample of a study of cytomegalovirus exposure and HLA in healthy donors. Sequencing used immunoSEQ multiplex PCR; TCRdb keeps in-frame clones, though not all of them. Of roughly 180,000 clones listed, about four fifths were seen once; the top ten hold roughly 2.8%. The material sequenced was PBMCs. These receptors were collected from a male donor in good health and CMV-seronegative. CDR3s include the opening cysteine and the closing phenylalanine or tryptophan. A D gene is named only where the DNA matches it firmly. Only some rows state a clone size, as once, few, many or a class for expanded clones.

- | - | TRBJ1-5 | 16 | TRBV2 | CASSANRELGNQPQHF | TGTGCCAGCAGTGCCAACAGGGAGCTCGGCAATCAGCCCCAGCATTTT
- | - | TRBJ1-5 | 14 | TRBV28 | CASSVGNRAQPQHF | TGTGCCAGCAGCGTAGGAAACAGGGCTCAGCCCCAGCATTTT
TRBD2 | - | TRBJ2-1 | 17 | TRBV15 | CATSRVEGAGRYNEQFF | TGTGCCACCAGCAGAGTCGAGGGAGCGGGGAGATACAATGAGCAGTTCTTC
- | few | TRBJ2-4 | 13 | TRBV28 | CASSTGSWDIQYF | TGTGCCAGCAGCACAGGCTCTTGGGACATTCAGTACTTC
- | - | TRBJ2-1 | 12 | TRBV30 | CAWSRQDNEQFF | TGTGCCTGGAGTCGACAGGATAATGAGCAGTTCTTC
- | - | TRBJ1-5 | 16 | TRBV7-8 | CASSLAGRGGHQPQHF | TGTGCCAGCAGCTTAGCGGGCAGGGGAGGGCATCAGCCCCAGCATTTT
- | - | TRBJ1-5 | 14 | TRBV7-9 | CSSSFGLDNQPQHF | TGTTCCAGCTCCTTCGGGTTGGACAATCAGCCCCAGCATTTT
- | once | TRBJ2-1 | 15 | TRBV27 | CASREEGPGLNEQFF | TGTGCCAGCAGGGAGGAGGGGCCGGGGTTGAATGAGCAGTTCTTC
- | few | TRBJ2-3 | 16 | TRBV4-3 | CASSQGSGGFADTQYF | TGCGCCAGCAGCCAAGGTTCGGGTGGTTTCGCAGATACGCAGTATTTT
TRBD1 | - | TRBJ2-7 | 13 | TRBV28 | CASSGGQSYEQYF | TGTGCCAGCAGTGGGGGACAGTCCTACGAGCAGTACTTC
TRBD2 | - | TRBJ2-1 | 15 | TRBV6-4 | CASSDLAGPYNEQFF | TGTGCCAGCAGTGACTTAGCGGGTCCCTACAATGAGCAGTTCTTC
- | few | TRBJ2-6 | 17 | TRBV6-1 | CASSEAVAESGANVLTF | TGTGCCAGCAGTGAAGCAGTTGCGGAGTCTGGGGCCAACGTCCTGACTTTC
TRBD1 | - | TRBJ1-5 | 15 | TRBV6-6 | CASNRQGYSNQPQHF | TGTGCCAGCAACCGACAGGGCTACAGCAATCAGCCCCAGCATTTT
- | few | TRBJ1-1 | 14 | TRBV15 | CATSSPSGGTEAFF | TGTGCCACCAGCAGCCCCTCGGGGGGCACTGAAGCTTTCTTT
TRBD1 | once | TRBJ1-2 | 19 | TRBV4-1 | CASSQDGTQGARSNYGYTF | TGCGCCAGCAGCCAAGATGGTACGCAGGGGGCGCGATCTAACTATGGCTACACCTTC
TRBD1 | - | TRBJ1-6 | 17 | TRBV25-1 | CASSERTGSSYNSPLHF | TGTGCCAGCAGTGAACGGACAGGCAGCTCCTATAATTCACCCCTCCACTTT
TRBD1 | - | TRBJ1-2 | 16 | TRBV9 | CASSVGGTGGKYGYTF | TGTGCCAGCAGCGTAGGCGGGACAGGGGGGAAATATGGCTACACCTTC
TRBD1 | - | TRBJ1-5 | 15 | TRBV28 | CASSLQGGSNQPQHF | TGTGCCAGCAGTTTACAGGGGGGAAGCAATCAGCCCCAGCATTTT
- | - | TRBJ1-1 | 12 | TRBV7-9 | CSSSTTNTEAFF | TGTTCCAGCAGCACTACGAACACTGAAGCTTTCTTT
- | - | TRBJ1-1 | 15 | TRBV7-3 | CASSLLGGRSIEAFF | TGTGCCAGCAGCTTACTTGGAGGGCGATCGATTGAAGCTTTCTTT
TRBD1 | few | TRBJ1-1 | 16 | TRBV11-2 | CASSLVMGQPNTEAFF | TGTGCCAGCAGCTTAGTGATGGGACAGCCGAACACTGAAGCTTTCTTT
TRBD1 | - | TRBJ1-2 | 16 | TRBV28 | CASSTLTGVEDYGYTF | TGTGCCAGCAGCACCCTGACAGGGGTCGAGGACTATGGCTACACCTTC
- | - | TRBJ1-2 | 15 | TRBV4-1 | CASSQEMRDGYGYTF | TGCGCCAGCAGCCAAGAAATGAGAGACGGGTATGGCTACACCTTC
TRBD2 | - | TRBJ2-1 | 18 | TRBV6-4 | CASSDSRSSGSSYNEQFF | TGTGCCAGCAGTGACTCTCGGAGTAGCGGGAGTTCGTACAATGAGCAGTTCTTC
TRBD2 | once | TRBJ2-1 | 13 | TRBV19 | CATQTSPYNEQFF | TGTGCCACTCAGACTAGCCCCTACAATGAGCAGTTCTTC
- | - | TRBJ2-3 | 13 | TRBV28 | CASRDPGLNTQYF | TGTGCCAGCAGGGATCCAGGACTGAATACGCAGTATTTT
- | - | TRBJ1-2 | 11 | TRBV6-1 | CASSGTAGYTF | TGTGCCAGCAGTGGGACAGCTGGCTACACCTTC
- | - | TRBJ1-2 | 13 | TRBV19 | CASSIRLNYGYTF | TGTGCCAGTAGTATACGACTAAACTATGGCTACACCTTC
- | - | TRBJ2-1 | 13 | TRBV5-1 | CASSRWGDNEQFF | TGCGCCAGCAGCAGATGGGGGGACAATGAGCAGTTCTTC
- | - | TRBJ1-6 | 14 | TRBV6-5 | CASSYLAGNSPLHF | TGTGCCAGCAGTTATTTAGCTGGGAATTCACCCCTCCACTTT
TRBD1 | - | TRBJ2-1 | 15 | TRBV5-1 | CASSPGQGIGNEQFF | TGCGCCAGCAGCCCCGGACAGGGGATCGGGAATGAGCAGTTCTTC
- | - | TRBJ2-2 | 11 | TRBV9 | CASSVGGELFF | TGTGCCAGCAGCGTCGGCGGGGAGCTGTTTTTT
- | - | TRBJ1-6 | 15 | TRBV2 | CASSVGGVTLRPLHF | TGTGCCAGCAGTGTTGGAGGAGTTACCCTTAGGCCCCTCCACTTT
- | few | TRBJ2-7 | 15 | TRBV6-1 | CASSEMYDSSYEQYF | TGTGCCAGCAGTGAAATGTACGACAGTTCGTACGAGCAGTACTTC
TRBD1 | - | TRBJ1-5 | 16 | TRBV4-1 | CASSQAPGRGNQPQHF | TGCGCCAGCAGCCAAGCCCCGGGCAGGGGGAATCAGCCCCAGCATTTT
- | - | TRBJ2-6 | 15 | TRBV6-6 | CASSYGSLGANVLTF | TGTGCCAGCAGTTACGGGAGCCTTGGGGCCAACGTCCTGACTTTC
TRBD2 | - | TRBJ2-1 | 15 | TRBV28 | CASSLPRDYDNEQFF | TGTGCCAGCAGTTTACCCCGGGACTACGACAATGAGCAGTTCTTC
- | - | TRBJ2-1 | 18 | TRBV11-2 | CASSLDQGWRSTDNEQFF | TGTGCCAGCAGCTTAGATCAAGGCTGGAGGTCAACAGACAATGAGCAGTTCTTC
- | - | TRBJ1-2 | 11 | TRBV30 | CAWREGLGYTF | TGTGCCTGGAGGGAGGGTCTCGGCTACACCTTC
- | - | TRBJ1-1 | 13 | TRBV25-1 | CASNTQGTTEAFF | TGTGCCAGCAATACACAGGGTACGACTGAAGCTTTCTTT
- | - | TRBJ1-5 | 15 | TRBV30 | CAWSGTGMSNQPQHF | TGTGCCTGGAGTGGTACAGGGATGAGCAATCAGCCCCAGCATTTT
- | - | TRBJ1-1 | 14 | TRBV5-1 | CASSPQGTNTEAFF | TGCGCCAGCAGCCCCCAGGGGACGAACACTGAAGCTTTCTTT
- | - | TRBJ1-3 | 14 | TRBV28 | CASSPHRDGNTIYF | TGTGCCAGCAGTCCACACAGGGATGGAAACACCATATATTTT
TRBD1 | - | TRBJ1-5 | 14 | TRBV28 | CASSFPDRGRPQHF | TGTGCCAGCAGTTTCCCGGACAGGGGAAGGCCCCAGCATTTT
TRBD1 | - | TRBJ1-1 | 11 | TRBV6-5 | CASSGGQKAFF | TGTGCCAGCAGTGGGGGACAGAAAGCTTTCTTT
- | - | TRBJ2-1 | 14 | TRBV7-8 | CASSLAAEARGQFF | TGTGCCAGCAGCTTAGCAGCGGAGGCACGGGGGCAGTTCTTC
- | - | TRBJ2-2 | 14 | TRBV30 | CAWRPKQYTGELFF | TGTGCCTGGAGACCCAAACAGTACACCGGGGAGCTGTTTTTT